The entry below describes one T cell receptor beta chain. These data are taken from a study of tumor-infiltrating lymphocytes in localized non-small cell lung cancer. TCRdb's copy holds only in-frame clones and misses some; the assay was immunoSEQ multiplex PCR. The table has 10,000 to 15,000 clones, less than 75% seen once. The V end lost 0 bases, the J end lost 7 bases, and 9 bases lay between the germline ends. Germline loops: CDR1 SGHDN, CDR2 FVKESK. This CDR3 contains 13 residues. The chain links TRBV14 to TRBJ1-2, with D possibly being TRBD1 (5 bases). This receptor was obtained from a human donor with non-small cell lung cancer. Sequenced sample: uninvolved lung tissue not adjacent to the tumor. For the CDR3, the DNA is TGTGCCAGCAGCCAAGATCGGGGGGTTGGCTACACCTTC. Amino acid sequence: CASSQDRGVGYTF.